The 21 T cell receptor beta chains reported below all come from one sample, sequenced in a study of blood T cell dynamics during melanoma immunotherapy. The time point is: pre-treatment baseline. The table came from immunoSEQ multiplex PCR; TCRdb's copy has only in-frame clones and leaves some out. The data hold about 5,000 clones, with approximately 86% observed a single time. Sequenced here: blood, sampled from a patient treated with checkpoint blockade. The receptors were gathered from a human donor with melanoma.

The chain links TRBV5-1 to TRBJ2-3, with 13 positions matching TRBD2. This CDR3 spans 14 amino acids. V lost 5 bases, J lost 4 bases, and 1 base stayed unmatched. From germline, CDR1 is SGHRS and CDR2 YFSETQ. The DNA for the CDR3 is TGCGCCAGCAGACTAGCGGGAGGGCCAGATACGCAGTATTTT. Translation: CASRLAGGPDTQYF. The complete variable domain, with remaining parts taken from reference TRBV5-1 and TRBJ2-3, reads KAGVTQTPRYLIKTRGQQVTLSCSPISGHRSVSWYQQTPGQGLQFLFEYFSETQRNKGNFPGRFSGRQFSNSRSEMNVSTLELGDSALYLCASRLAGGPDTQYFGPGTRLTVL.

The chain employs TRBV30 and TRBJ1-1; no definite D call. The CDR3 contains 12 residues. Trimming cost V 3 bases and J 1 base, with 6 bases left between them. The V gene's germline CDR1 is GTSNPN and CDR2 SVGIG (reference sequence). CDR3 loop: CAWSPGNTEAFF. Here the CDR3 DNA reads TGTGCCTGGAGCCCAGGGAACACTGAAGCTTTCTTT.

The chain has TRBV27 and TRBJ1-1, with D hard to call. From germline, CDR1 is MNHEY and CDR2 SMNVEV (reference sequence). This CDR3 is built from 14 residues. V gave up 1 base and J gave up 3 bases, with 9 bases separating them. CDR3 residues: CASSLLSRDTEAFF. CDR3 DNA sequence: TGTGCCAGCAGTTTATTAAGCCGGGACACTGAAGCTTTCTTT.

The gene calls are TRBV28 and TRBJ2-7; 13 bases agree with TRBD2. Trimming took 5 bases from V and 3 from J; bases not matched to a gene: 7. CDR1 MDHEN and CDR2 SYDVKM come from the germline V gene. The CDR3 extends over 16 amino acids. The chain's CDR3 is CASSPGLAGVVYEQYF. CDR3 coding DNA: TGTGCCAGCAGTCCCGGACTAGCGGGAGTCGTCTACGAGCAGTACTTC.

This rearrangement joins TRBV4-1 to TRBJ1-5; a weak D match, TRBD1 (5 bases). CDR3 length equals 17 residues. CDR1 is MGHRA, CDR2 YSYEKL, per germline. The V and J ends lost 0 bases and 0 bases respectively, with 12 bases between them. The CDR3 bases are TGCGCCAGCAGCCAAGAGAGTGGACAATATAGCAATCAGCCCCAGCATTTT. Its protein product is CASSQESGQYSNQPQHF.

V is TRBV5-1 and J is TRBJ2-7; possibly TRBD1 for D (5 bases). CDR3 length: 14 amino acids. V lost 0 bases and J 6 bases, leaving 13 bases between the germline ends. CDR1 and CDR2 (germline): SGHRS, YFSETQ. The CDR3 reads CASSLDGRVGEQYF. DNA for the CDR3: TGCGCCAGCAGCTTGGATGGCAGGGTGGGCGAGCAGTACTTC.

The chain is built from TRBV7-2 and TRBJ2-1; the D gene could be TRBD1 or TRBD2 (6 bases each). Trimming took 6 bases from V and 5 from J, leaving 17 bases between them. The germline V gene encodes CDR1 SGHTA and CDR2 FQGNSA. CDR3 length: 15 residues. This CDR3 is CASSRDWGADNEQFF. The CDR3 nucleotides are TGTGCCAGCAGTCGGGACTGGGGGGCGGACAATGAGCAGTTCTTC.

This chain links TRBV6-1 with TRBJ1-5; D is ambiguous. The ends were cut back, 7 bases at V and 7 bases at J, with 20 bases in the middle. The CDR3 has 15 amino acids. Germline lookup yields CDR1 MNHNS and CDR2 SASEGT. This CDR3 reads CASIEDTVGIQPQHF. CDR3 DNA sequence: TGTGCCAGCATTGAGGATACCGTCGGCATACAGCCCCAGCATTTT.

In DNA form, the CDR3 reads TGTGCCAGCAGCTTGTGGGAGAACACCGGGGAGCTGTTTTTT. It translates to CASSLWENTGELFF. This rearrangement joins TRBV7-6 to TRBJ2-2; the D is unclear. Germline V gene data show CDR1 as SGHVS and CDR2 as FNYEAQ. CDR3 length equals 14 residues. V lost 3 bases and J 1 base, leaving 6 bases between the germline ends. Looking up the rest from reference TRBV7-6 and TRBJ2-2 gives the full variable domain: GAGVSQSPRYKVTKRGQDVALRCDPISGHVSLYWYRQALGQGPEFLTYFNYEAQQDKSGLPNDRFSAERPEGSISTLTIQRTEQRDSAMYRCASSLWENTGELFFGEGSRLTVL.

The gene calls are TRBV5-5 and TRBJ2-3, with 9 nucleotides matching TRBD2. This CDR3 is 14 amino acids long. Germline trimming cut 5 bases from V and 5 bases from J; bases unmatched to any gene: 6. Germline CDR1 is SGHKS and CDR2 is YYEKEE (reference sequence). The CDR3 bases are TGTGCCAGCAGTTATCGGACTAGCGAAGATACGCAGTATTTT. Its translation is CASSYRTSEDTQYF. The full variable domain, in which reference TRBV5-5 and TRBJ2-3 provide the parts outside the CDR3, is DAGVTQSPTHLIKTRGQQVTLRCSPISGHKSVSWYQQVLGQGPQFIFQYYEKEERGRGNFPDRFSARQFPNYSSELNVNALLLGDSALYLCASSYRTSEDTQYFGPGTRLTVL.

This clone was observed once. The chain combines TRBV6-6 with TRBJ2-1, with D possibly matching TRBD2 (5 bases). The CDR3 covers 14 residues. V dropped 0 bases and J dropped 5 bases, with 8 bases sitting between them. CDR1 is MNHNY, CDR2 SVGAGI, per germline (reference sequence). The CDR3 nucleotides read TGTGCCAGCAGTTACTCGAGGGCAAACAATGAGCAGTTCTTC. Amino acids: CASSYSRANNEQFF.

About this clone: Other nucleotide sequences from this sample produce the same CDR3. This chain connects TRBV5-6 to TRBJ1-2, with D tentatively TRBD1 (6 bases). The germline V gene has CDR1 SGHDT and CDR2 YYEEEE. V lost 4 bases, J lost 4 bases, and 29 bases lay in between. CDR3 length: 19 amino acids. The CDR3 sequence: CASSMLQGGMSPPLYGYTF. CDR3 DNA sequence: TGTGCCAGCAGCATGCTACAGGGAGGGATGAGTCCGCCCCTCTATGGCTACACCTTC.

The chain is built from TRBV7-3 and TRBJ2-7; a weak D match, TRBD1 (7 bases). V lost 0 bases and J 5 bases, leaving 11 bases between the germline ends. The CDR3 runs 14 residues. Germline CDR1 SGHTA, CDR2 FQGTGA. The CDR3 coding sequence is TGTGCCAGCAGCTTAACGGCAGGGGGGAACGAGCAGTACTTC. It translates to CASSLTAGGNEQYF.

This chain links TRBV27 with TRBJ2-7, with unresolved D. CDR1 MNHEY and CDR2 SMNVEV come from the germline V gene (reference sequence). With 6 bases removed from V and 2 bases from J, the gap between germline ends came to 11 bases. The CDR3 covers 13 residues. The CDR3 DNA is TGTGCCAGCAGAGGCTATTTTGCCTACGAGCAGTACTTC. As protein: CASRGYFAYEQYF.

This clone has just a few counts. This chain links TRBV7-3 with TRBJ2-7; D remains ambiguous. Trimming stripped 2 bases from V and 5 bases from J, with 10 bases between. The CDR3 length is 13 residues. Germline CDR1 reads SGHTA; CDR2 reads FQGTGA. The CDR3 DNA reads TGTGCCAGCAGCTTAGGTTTGGGCGACGAGCAGTACTTC. Amino acid sequence: CASSLGLGDEQYF.

The chain is built from TRBV6-1 and TRBJ2-7, with a weak D call TRBD1 (6 bases). Germline lookup yields CDR1 MNHNS and CDR2 SASEGT. The CDR3 runs 20 residues. Trimming took off 0 bases at V and 3 bases at J, with 27 bases between the two ends. The CDR3 nucleotides are TGTGCCAGCAGTGAAGCGCCAGGGGATGGAGCGGCCCGTAAAGGCTACGAGCAGTACTTC. Residues: CASSEAPGDGAARKGYEQYF.

This chain joins TRBV15 and TRBJ2-7; TRBD2 aligns across 14 bases. The germline CDR1 and CDR2 sequences are LNHNV and YYDKDF (reference sequence). This CDR3 region has 15 residues. The ends lost 5 bases at V and 4 bases at J; junction bases unmatched: 4. CDR3 nucleotide sequence: TGTGCCACCAGCGACGGACTAGCGGGGGGATACGAGCAGTACTTC. Translating gives CATSDGLAGGYEQYF.

The chain links TRBV12-5 to TRBJ2-5; D might be TRBD1 (6 bases). CDR1 is LGHNT and CDR2 is FRNRAP in the germline V gene. The CDR3 covers 11 residues. Trimming took off 7 bases at V and 10 bases at J, with 13 bases between the two ends. CDR3 residues: CASANTGNQYF. As DNA, the CDR3 is TGTGCTAGTGCTAACACAGGGAACCAGTACTTC.

This rearrangement joins TRBV7-2 to TRBJ2-1; 7 bases agree with TRBD1. This CDR3 contains 13 residues. V dropped 3 bases and J dropped 6; count of bases not matched to a gene: 2. Germline CDR1 is SGHTA and CDR2 is FQGNSA. DNA for the CDR3: TGTGCCAGCAGCTTGGGGACAGTCAATGAGCAGTTCTTC. Protein sequence: CASSLGTVNEQFF. Looking up the rest from reference TRBV7-2 and TRBJ2-1 gives the full variable domain: GAGVSQSPSNKVTEKGKDVELRCDPISGHTALYWYRQSLGQGLEFLIYFQGNSAPDKSGLPSDRFSAERTGGSVSTLTIQRTQQEDSAVYLCASSLGTVNEQFFGPGTRLTVL.

The V and J genes are TRBV27 and TRBJ1-5; TRBD1 matches at 7 bases. V dropped 4 bases and J dropped 5; count of bases not matched to a gene: 5. Germline V gene data show CDR1 as MNHEY and CDR2 as SMNVEV (reference sequence). This CDR3 has 14 amino acids. CDR3 coding DNA: TGTGCCAGCAGTTCACAGGGGTTCCATCAGCCCCAGCATTTT. Translated, it gives CASSSQGFHQPQHF.

V and J are TRBV19 and TRBJ2-7; TRBD2 matches at 11 bases. CDR3 length: 17 amino acids. V trimming: 1 base; J trimming: 2 bases; junction bases outside the gene matches: 7. From germline, CDR1 is LNHDA and CDR2 SQIVND (reference sequence). The CDR3 loop is CASSIGGGTSGTYEQYF. In DNA, the CDR3 is TGTGCCAGTAGTATAGGCGGCGGGACTAGCGGAACCTACGAGCAGTACTTC.